These T cell receptor beta chains were read from a single sample in a study of T cell responses to AZD1222 COVID-19 vaccine. Measured with immunoSEQ multiplex PCR; TCRdb has only the in-frame clones, and not every one. The repertoire consists of roughly 150,000 clones, with about 90% occurring once and the leading ten covering more than 3%. The specimen comprised peripheral blood, sampled on day 0 of AZD1222 vaccination. Receptors were obtained from an adult in good health. CDR3s include the opening cysteine and the closing phenylalanine or tryptophan. Fields, in order: clone size, V gene, D gene, J gene, CDR3 protein, CDR3 DNA. D genes are given only for firm matches. Rows may omit the clone size; those that give it use once, few, many or a size class.

NA	TRBV19	NA	TRBJ1-5	CASSIGRVHQPQHF	TGTGCCAGTAGTATCGGGAGGGTGCATCAGCCCCAGCATTTT
once	TRBV10-3	NA	TRBJ2-3	CAISDYGSSTDTQYF	TGTGCCATCAGTGATTACGGTTCTAGCACAGATACGCAGTATTTT
once	TRBV20-1	NA	TRBJ1-2	CSASTQGLNYGYTF	TGCAGTGCTAGTACGCAGGGGCTTAACTATGGCTACACCTTC
NA	TRBV5-5	NA	TRBJ2-5	CASSHVNLRETQYF	TGTGCCAGCAGCCATGTCAATTTGAGAGAGACCCAGTACTTC
NA	TRBV21-1	NA	TRBJ2-5	CASSKKVRREQETQYF	TGTGCCAGCAGCAAAAAGGTGAGGAGGGAGCAAGAGACCCAGTACTTC
NA	TRBV10-3	TRBD2	TRBJ2-7	CAITLAESYEQYF	TGTGCCATCACCCTAGCGGAAAGCTACGAGCAGTACTTC
NA	TRBV29-1	TRBD2	TRBJ2-7	CSVARILAGLYEQYF	TGCAGCGTCGCCCGTATACTAGCGGGGCTCTACGAGCAGTACTTC
NA	TRBV4-1	NA	TRBJ2-7	CASSPPGSRAYEQYF	TGCGCCAGCAGCCCCCCAGGTAGTAGGGCCTACGAGCAGTACTTC
NA	TRBV28	NA	TRBJ1-2	CASSLEPDYNYGYTF	TGTGCCAGCAGTTTAGAGCCCGACTATAACTATGGCTACACCTTC
NA	TRBV7-6	TRBD1	TRBJ2-6	CASSSSRGPGANVLTF	TGTGCCAGCAGCTCCTCAAGGGGGCCTGGGGCCAACGTCCTGACTTTC
NA	TRBV27	NA	TRBJ2-3	CASSLSTFSTDTQYF	TGTGCCAGCAGTTTATCTACGTTTAGCACAGATACGCAGTATTTT
NA	TRBV14	NA	TRBJ2-7	CASSQSTARYF	TGTGCCAGCAGCCAGTCCACAGCTCGGTACTTC
NA	TRBV11-2	NA	TRBJ2-3	CASSLLAINTDTQYF	TGTGCCAGCAGCTTACTAGCTATAAACACAGATACGCAGTATTTT
NA	TRBV3-1/TRBV3-2	NA	TRBJ2-2	CASSRDTLTGELFF	TGTGCCAGCAGCCGCGATACCCTCACCGGGGAGCTGTTTTTT
NA	TRBV15	NA	TRBJ2-2	CATRPRDTGELFF	TGTGCCACTAGACCGAGGGACACCGGGGAGCTGTTTTTT
NA	TRBV5-1	NA	TRBJ2-7	CASSLAQGTYEQYF	TGCGCCAGCAGCTTGGCGCAGGGGACCTACGAGCAGTACTTC
NA	TRBV5-1	NA	TRBJ2-5	CARPGRWMETQYF	TGCGCCAGGCCGGGACGCTGGATGGAGACCCAGTACTTC
NA	TRBV4-3	TRBD2	TRBJ2-1	CASSVLAGAGEQFF	TGCGCCAGCAGCGTACTAGCGGGAGCAGGTGAGCAGTTCTTC
NA	TRBV21-1	NA	TRBJ2-1	CASSTPLAGGRDNEQFF	TGTGCCAGCAGCACACCACTAGCGGGAGGGCGTGACAATGAGCAGTTCTTC
NA	TRBV6-1	TRBD2	TRBJ2-5	CASSDLAGVGTQYF	TGTGCCAGCAGTGACCTAGCGGGAGTGGGGACCCAGTACTTC
NA	TRBV5-4	NA	TRBJ2-7	CASSPRGIFYEQYF	TGTGCCAGCAGCCCCAGGGGAATATTCTACGAGCAGTACTTC
NA	TRBV7-2	NA	TRBJ2-7	CASKSTKGEVEQYF	TGTGCCAGCAAATCCACTAAGGGAGAAGTCGAGCAGTACTTC
once	TRBV7-2	NA	TRBJ1-2	CASSHRDGANYGYTF	TGTGCCAGCAGCCACCGGGACGGAGCTAACTATGGCTACACCTTC
NA	TRBV7-7	TRBD1	TRBJ2-5	CASSRTGSNQETQYF	TGTGCCAGCAGCAGGACAGGGTCCAACCAAGAGACCCAGTACTTC
NA	TRBV3-1/TRBV3-2	TRBD2	TRBJ2-4	CASSQDEGREYF	TGTGCCAGCAGCCAAGATGAGGGGAGGGAGTACTTC
NA	TRBV7-2	NA	TRBJ1-2	CASTREAPFFRANYGYTF	TGTGCCAGCACGAGGGAGGCACCATTCTTCCGAGCTAACTATGGCTACACCTTC
NA	TRBV21-1	NA	TRBJ2-7	CASSNVEVSYEQYF	TGTGCCAGCAGCAACGTTGAAGTCTCCTACGAGCAGTACTTC